A single sample is the source of the 27 T cell receptor beta chains below, sequenced in a study of blood T cell repertoires in COVID-19. Sequenced by immunoSEQ multiplex PCR; TCRdb stores in-frame clones only, minus some. The sample holds fewer than 150,000 clones, roughly 80% seen once. Sequenced material: peripheral blood. The source of these receptors is a man aged 50 to 60 with acute or convalescent COVID-19.

The V and J genes are TRBV20-1 and TRBJ2-3, with 7 bases that match TRBD1. Per germline, CDR1 DFQATT and CDR2 SNEGSKA (reference sequence). With V trimmed by 6 bases and J by 6 bases, 3 bases remained unmatched. This CDR3 comprises 11 residues. The CDR3 is CSASRGDTQYF. The CDR3 DNA is TGCAGTGCGAGCAGGGGGGATACGCAGTATTTT.

This clone was seen once. V usage is TRBV3-1 (or the pseudogene TRBV3-2) and J usage is TRBJ2-1, with 10 bases identical to TRBD2. The junction had 17 bases not matched to a gene; V was cut back by 7 bases and J by 5 bases. The CDR3 has 18 amino acids. The germline CDR1 and CDR2 sequences are LGHDT and YNNKEL (reference sequence). The CDR3 region is CASTLSRGLAGVHNEQFF. CDR3 nucleotides: TGTGCCAGCACCTTGTCAAGGGGGCTAGCGGGAGTTCACAATGAGCAGTTCTTC.

The V gene is TRBV15, the J gene TRBJ2-7; no definite D call. There are 14 residues in the CDR3. Germline CDR1 reads LNHNV; CDR2 reads YYDKDF (reference sequence). V lost 0 bases and J lost 3, with 9 bases in between. The CDR3 bases are TGTGCCACCAGCAGAGATATGGGCGACTACGAGCAGTACTTC. Its translation: CATSRDMGDYEQYF.

The chain recombines TRBV15 with TRBJ1-5; D is uncertain. The CDR3 is made up of 15 amino acids. Germline CDR1 reads LNHNV; CDR2 reads YYDKDF (reference sequence). V was trimmed by 1 base and J by 1 base, leaving 8 bases between them. The chain's CDR3 is CATSRGLSSNQPQHF. For the CDR3, the DNA is TGTGCCACCAGCAGAGGGCTGTCGAGCAATCAGCCCCAGCATTTT.

V and J are TRBV5-1 and TRBJ2-1; 12 nucleotides align to TRBD2. The germline CDR1 and CDR2 sequences are SGHRS and YFSETQ. CDR3 length equals 15 residues. Trimming took 6 bases from V and 4 from J; bases not matched to a gene: 5. The CDR3 bases are TGCGCCAGCACCGTCGGACTAGCGGGATACAATGAGCAGTTCTTC. Its translation: CASTVGLAGYNEQFF.

J is TRBJ2-1 and V is TRBV2; perhaps TRBD2 as D (5 bases). The V and J ends lost 4 bases and 7 bases respectively, with 11 bases between them. Germline V CDR1 and CDR2: SNHLY, FYNNEI. This CDR3 contains 13 residues. As DNA, the CDR3 is TGTGCCAGCAGTGGAGAGGGTACAAATGAGCAGTTCTTC. It codes for CASSGEGTNEQFF.

The rearrangement joins TRBV19 to TRBJ2-1; TRBD2 aligns across 12 bases. Germline CDR1 and CDR2: LNHDA and SQIVND (reference sequence). The CDR3 is made up of 15 amino acids. Trimming cost V 5 bases and J 7 bases; bases outside gene matches: 6. The chain's CDR3 is CASSDRLAGVNEQFF. Written as DNA, the CDR3 is TGTGCCAGTAGTGATCGACTAGCGGGGGTTAATGAGCAGTTCTTC.

About this clone itself: Other nucleotide sequences from this sample produce the same CDR3. The chain employs TRBV27 and TRBJ2-7; 7 nucleotides agree with TRBD1. CDR1 is MNHEY and CDR2 is SMNVEV in the germline V gene (reference sequence). The junction had 5 bases not matched to a gene; V was cut back by 6 bases and J by 0 bases. This CDR3 has 14 amino acids. CDR3 nucleotide sequence: TGTGCCAGCAGCTCGACAGGGAGCTCCTACGAGCAGTACTTC. Translation: CASSSTGSSYEQYF.

V gene TRBV6-5 combines with J gene TRBJ2-7; D is possibly TRBD1 (5 bases). V lost 6 bases and J lost 4, with 16 bases in between. The CDR3 runs 14 residues. Germline V lookup: CDR1 MNHEY, CDR2 SVGAGI. The CDR3 DNA reads TGTGCCAGCAGCTCTTCCTGGGGCGAGTACGAGCAGTACTTC. This encodes CASSSSWGEYEQYF.

Note on this clone: At the DNA level, this CDR3 is encoded by other sequences in the same sample as well. V gene TRBV6-4 combines with J gene TRBJ2-3, with 9 bases lining up with TRBD2. The CDR3 extends over 15 amino acids. After removal of 0 bases from V and 4 bases from J, the junction contained 2 bases not matched to a gene. Looked up from germline, CDR1 is MRHNA and CDR2 is SNTAGT. CDR3: CASSDSSGGADTQYF. The CDR3, as DNA: TGTGCCAGCAGTGACTCTAGCGGGGGCGCAGATACGCAGTATTTT.

The chain links TRBV30 to TRBJ1-6; 7 bases agree with TRBD1. Germline trimming cut 5 bases from V and 7 bases from J; bases unmatched to any gene: 5. Germline-derived CDR1 and CDR2 are GTSNPN and SVGIG (reference sequence). CDR3 size: 13 residues. The CDR3 sequence is CAWGDRENSPLHF. The CDR3 DNA reads as TGTGCCTGGGGTGACAGGGAAAATTCACCCCTCCACTTT.

V gene TRBV5-1 combines with J gene TRBJ1-6, with 8 bases lining up with TRBD1. The V gene end was trimmed by 4 bases and the J gene end by 6 bases; junction bases not matched to a gene: 9. CDR3 length equals 16 residues. CDR1 and CDR2 (germline): SGHRS, YFSETQ. Here the CDR3 reads CASSINGQGFNSPLHF. CDR3 nucleotide sequence: TGCGCCAGCAGCATCAACGGACAGGGATTTAATTCACCCCTCCACTTT.

In its sample, this clone was seen once. V is TRBV3-1 (or the pseudogene TRBV3-2) and J is TRBJ1-2, with D maybe TRBD1 (6 bases). This CDR3 comprises 14 residues. Trimming took 4 bases from V and 2 from J, leaving 11 bases between them. CDR1 is LGHDT and CDR2 is YNNKEL in the germline V gene (reference sequence). CDR3 sequence reads: CASSLQGVNYGYTF. In DNA form, the CDR3 reads TGTGCCAGCAGCCTACAGGGAGTAAACTATGGCTACACCTTC.

The J gene is TRBJ2-5, the V gene TRBV7-3; 7 bases align to TRBD2. Trimming took 2 bases from V and 5 from J; bases not matched to a gene: 2. Germline V gene sequence: CDR1 SGHTA, CDR2 FQGTGA. The CDR3 consists of 13 residues. CDR3 sequence (DNA): TGTGCCAGCAGCTTAGGGGGGGTTGAGACCCAGTACTTC. Translated, it gives CASSLGGVETQYF.

A remark on this clone: Other DNA sequences within the sample encode an identical CDR3. The gene calls are TRBV4-2 and TRBJ1-5; D is ambiguous. The V gene's germline CDR1 is LGHNA and CDR2 YNFKEQ. V was clipped by 0 bases and J by 2 bases, with 8 bases between them. CDR3 length equals 15 residues. The CDR3 nucleotides are TGTGCCAGCAGCCAAGAGCGCGGCGGCAATCAGCCCCAGCATTTT. It yields the protein CASSQERGGNQPQHF.

The chain is built from TRBV4-2 and TRBJ2-3, with D possibly being TRBD1 (5 bases). This CDR3 spans 14 amino acids. Germline CDR1 and CDR2: LGHNA and YNFKEQ. Trimming took 8 bases from V and 4 from J, leaving 16 bases between them. Here the CDR3 DNA reads TGTGCCAGCGGGATCTTGGGGCAACCAGATACGCAGTATTTT. Residues: CASGILGQPDTQYF.

The V call is TRBV30, the J call TRBJ1-2; 9 bases match TRBD1. The junction had 7 bases not matched to a gene; V was cut back by 7 bases and J by 4 bases. In germline, CDR1 is GTSNPN, CDR2 SVGIG (reference sequence). The CDR3 spans 13 residues. This CDR3 reads CASTGQGSYGYTF. As DNA, the CDR3 is TGTGCCTCCACAGGACAGGGGAGCTATGGCTACACCTTC.

V is TRBV5-3 and J is TRBJ2-1, with 13 bases matching TRBD2. TRBV5-3 is an open reading frame whose function is uncertain. This CDR3 spans 18 amino acids. The V gene end was trimmed by 3 bases and the J gene end by 5 bases; junction bases not matched to a gene: 11. The CDR3 reads CARSCQLLAGGPHNEQFF. The CDR3 DNA is TGTGCCAGAAGCTGCCAGTTACTAGCGGGAGGGCCTCACAATGAGCAGTTCTTC.

The rearrangement links TRBV12-3 or TRBV12-4 to TRBJ1-2; no clear D gene. Trimming removed 4 bases from V and 2 bases from J, with 8 bases in between. The CDR3 covers 13 residues. CDR3 in amino acids: CASSSEYNYGYTF. CDR3 coding DNA: TGTGCCAGCAGTTCGGAGTACAACTATGGCTACACCTTC.

The chain carries TRBV6-5 and TRBJ2-1; 9 positions agree with TRBD1. The CDR3 runs 15 residues. With V trimmed by 2 bases and J by 8 bases, 7 bases remained unmatched. CDR1 is MNHEY and CDR2 is SVGAGI in the germline V gene. CDR3 sequence (DNA): TGTGCCAGCAGTTACGCTCCGGGACAGGGTTATGAGCAGTTCTTC. Translated, it gives CASSYAPGQGYEQFF.

The chain's CDR3 is CAGTQGSGANVLTF. The CDR3 DNA reads as TGTGCCGGAACCCAGGGCTCTGGGGCCAACGTCCTGACTTTC. The chain combines TRBV30 with TRBJ2-6, with a possible D match to TRBD1 (5 bases). This CDR3 spans 14 amino acids. CDR1 and CDR2 (germline): GTSNPN, SVGIG (reference sequence). V lost 8 bases and J lost 0, with 11 bases in between.

Only a few counts were recorded for this clone. The rearrangement uses TRBV2 and TRBJ2-2; 14 nucleotides agree with TRBD2. Losses at the gene ends were 5 bases for V and 6 bases for J; bases not matched to a gene: 5. Germline loops: CDR1 SNHLY, CDR2 FYNNEI. This CDR3 is built from 16 residues. The CDR3 is CASSMTSGGAAGELFF. DNA for the CDR3: TGTGCCAGCAGTATGACTAGCGGGGGGGCGGCCGGGGAGCTGTTTTTT.

The chain is built from TRBV6-5 and TRBJ2-7; TRBD1 matches at 11 bases. The CDR3 sequence is 14 residues long. The V and J ends lost 8 bases and 3 bases, in that order; junction bases with no gene match: 6. CDR1 MNHEY and CDR2 SVGAGI come from the germline V gene. CDR3 in DNA: TGTGCCAGCTCTACGGGACAGGGGGTCTACGAGCAGTACTTC. This translates into CASSTGQGVYEQYF.

The CDR3 sequence is CASSRTSNEQFF. CDR3 nucleotide sequence: TGTGCCAGCAGTCGGACTAGCAATGAGCAGTTCTTC. The rearrangement links TRBV3-1 (or the pseudogene TRBV3-2) to TRBJ2-1; TRBD2 agrees at 7 bases. The CDR3 covers 12 residues. V dropped 6 bases and J dropped 6; count of bases not matched to a gene: 2. CDR1 is LGHDT, CDR2 YNNKEL, per germline (reference sequence).

The chain couples TRBV9 to TRBJ2-5, with 10 bases aligning to TRBD2. The CDR3 has 17 amino acids. The junction had 6 bases not matched to a gene; V was cut back by 1 base and J by 0 bases. CDR1 is SGDLS, CDR2 YYNGEE, per germline. The CDR3 region is CASSVWASGGYQETQYF. CDR3 bases: TGTGCCAGCAGCGTATGGGCTAGCGGGGGATACCAAGAGACCCAGTACTTC.

The chain is built from TRBV27 and TRBJ2-5, with D unclear. This CDR3 comprises 16 residues. The V end lost 5 bases, the J end lost 2 bases, and 18 bases lay between the germline ends. CDR1 and CDR2 (germline): MNHEY, SMNVEV (reference sequence). This CDR3 reads CASSPLQTGRQETQYF. As DNA, the CDR3 is TGTGCCAGCAGTCCTCTTCAGACTGGTCGACAAGAGACCCAGTACTTC.

The V and J genes are TRBV6-5 and TRBJ1-3; tentatively, D is TRBD1 (6 bases). V gave up 5 bases and J gave up 1 base, with 12 bases separating them. CDR3 length equals 15 residues. CDR1 is MNHEY, CDR2 SVGAGI, per germline. The CDR3 here is CASSRQGKSGNTIYF. CDR3 bases: TGTGCCAGCAGTCGGCAGGGGAAATCTGGAAACACCATATATTTT.